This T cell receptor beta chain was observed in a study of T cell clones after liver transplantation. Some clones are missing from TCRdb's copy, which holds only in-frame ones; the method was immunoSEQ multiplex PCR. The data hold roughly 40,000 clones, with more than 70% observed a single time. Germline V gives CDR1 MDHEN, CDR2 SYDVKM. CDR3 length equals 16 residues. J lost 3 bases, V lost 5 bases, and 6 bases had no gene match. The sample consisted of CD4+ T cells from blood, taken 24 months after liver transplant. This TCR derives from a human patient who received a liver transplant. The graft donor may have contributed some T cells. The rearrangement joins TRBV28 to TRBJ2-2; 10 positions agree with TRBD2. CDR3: CASSPSGRADTGELFF. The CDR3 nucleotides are TGTGCCAGCAGTCCAAGCGGGAGGGCCGACACCGGGGAGCTGTTTTTT.